This TCR beta chain is drawn from a study of blood T cells in healthy people across ages. Study observations and caveats: Not knowing donor CMV status may have confounded expanded clonotype changes.

Then a second PCR, running about 7 to 11 cycles, was carried out with a sample-barcoded 5' primer and a J-beta primer mix. TCRdb re-derived calls from the 5' RACE reads in MiXCR, one entry per CDR3 protein. This table has approximately 800,000 distinct CDR3 sequences, roughly 50% appearing once. To note about this clonotype: Its antigen is not known.

Each sample yielded at least 6.5 million isolated PBMCs. Sequencing used blood. This sequence was found in a young man in good health.

CDR3 protein: CASSLSLKGQVRTGELFF. In nucleotides, the CDR3 is TGTGCCAGCAGTTTATCGCTGAAGGGACAGGTTAGAACCGGGGAGCTGTTTTTT. The chain joins TRBV27 to TRBJ2-2; TRBD1 matches 8 bases. Germline V gene data show CDR1 as MNHEY and CDR2 as SMNVEV (reference sequence). V shed 0 bases and J 5 bases; nucleotides not matched to a gene: 11. The CDR3 runs to 18 residues.